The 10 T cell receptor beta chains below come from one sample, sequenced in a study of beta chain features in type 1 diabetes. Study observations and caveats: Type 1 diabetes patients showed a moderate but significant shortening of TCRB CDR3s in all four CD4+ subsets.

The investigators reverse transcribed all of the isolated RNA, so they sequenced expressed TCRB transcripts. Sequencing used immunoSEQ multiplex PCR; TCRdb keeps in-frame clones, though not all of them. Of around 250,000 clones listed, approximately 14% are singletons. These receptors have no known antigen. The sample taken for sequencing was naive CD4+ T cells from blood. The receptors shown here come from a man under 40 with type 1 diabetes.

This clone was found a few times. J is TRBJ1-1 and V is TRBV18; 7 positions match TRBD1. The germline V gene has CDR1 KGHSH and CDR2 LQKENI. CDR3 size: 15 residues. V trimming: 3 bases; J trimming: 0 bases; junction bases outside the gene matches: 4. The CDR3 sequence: CASSPEQGLNTEAFF. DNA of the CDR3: TGTGCCAGCTCACCCGAACAGGGGTTGAACACTGAAGCTTTCTTT.

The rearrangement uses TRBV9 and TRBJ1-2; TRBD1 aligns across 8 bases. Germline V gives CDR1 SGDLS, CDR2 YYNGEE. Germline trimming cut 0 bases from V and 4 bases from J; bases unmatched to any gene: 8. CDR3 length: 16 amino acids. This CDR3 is CASSVEATGASYGYTF. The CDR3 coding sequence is TGTGCCAGCAGCGTAGAGGCGACAGGGGCAAGCTATGGCTACACCTTC.

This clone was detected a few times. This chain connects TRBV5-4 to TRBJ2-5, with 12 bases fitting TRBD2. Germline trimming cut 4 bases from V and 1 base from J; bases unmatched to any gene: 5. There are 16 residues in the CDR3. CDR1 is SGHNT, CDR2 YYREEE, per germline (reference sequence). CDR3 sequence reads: CASSVGLAGTQETQYF. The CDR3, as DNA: TGTGCCAGCAGCGTGGGACTAGCGGGCACCCAAGAGACCCAGTACTTC.

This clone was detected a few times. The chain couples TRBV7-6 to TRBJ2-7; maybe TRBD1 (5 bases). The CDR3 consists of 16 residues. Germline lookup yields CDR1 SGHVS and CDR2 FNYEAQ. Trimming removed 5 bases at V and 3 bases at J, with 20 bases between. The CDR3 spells CASSPLTVLGNYEQYF. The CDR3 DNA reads TGTGCCAGCAGCCCGCTGACAGTCCTGGGCAACTACGAGCAGTACTTC. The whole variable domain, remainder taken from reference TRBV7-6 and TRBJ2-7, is GAGVSQSPRYKVTKRGQDVALRCDPISGHVSLYWYRQALGQGPEFLTYFNYEAQQDKSGLPNDRFSAERPEGSISTLTIQRTEQRDSAMYRCASSPLTVLGNYEQYFGPGTRLTVT.

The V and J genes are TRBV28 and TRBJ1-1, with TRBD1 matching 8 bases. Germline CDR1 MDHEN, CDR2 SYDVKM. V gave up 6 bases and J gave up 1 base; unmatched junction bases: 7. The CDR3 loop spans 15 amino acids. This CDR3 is CASSPGTGPNTEAFF. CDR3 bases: TGTGCCAGCAGCCCCGGGACAGGCCCGAACACTGAAGCTTTCTTT.

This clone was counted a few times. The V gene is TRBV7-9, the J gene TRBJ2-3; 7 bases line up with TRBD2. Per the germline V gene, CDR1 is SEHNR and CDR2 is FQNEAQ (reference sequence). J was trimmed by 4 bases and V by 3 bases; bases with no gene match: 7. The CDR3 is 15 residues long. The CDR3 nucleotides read TGTGCCAGCAGCTTGGGAGGGATTGGCGCAGATACGCAGTATTTT. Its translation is CASSLGGIGADTQYF. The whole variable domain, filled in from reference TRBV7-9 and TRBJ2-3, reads DTGVSQNPRHKITKRGQNVTFRCDPISEHNRLYWYRQTLGQGPEFLTYFQNEAQLEKSRLLSDRFSAERPKGSFSTLEIQRTEQGDSAMYLCASSLGGIGADTQYFGPGTRLTVL.

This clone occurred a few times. CDR3 amino acids: CASSLVRPGTYNEQFF. DNA of the CDR3: TGTGCCAGCAGCTTAGTCAGGCCAGGAACCTACAATGAGCAGTTCTTC. The chain recombines TRBV7-2 with TRBJ2-1, with D uncertain. This CDR3 is built from 16 residues. Trimming removed 1 base from V and 2 bases from J, with 12 bases in between. The germline gives CDR1 SGHTA, CDR2 FQGNSA.

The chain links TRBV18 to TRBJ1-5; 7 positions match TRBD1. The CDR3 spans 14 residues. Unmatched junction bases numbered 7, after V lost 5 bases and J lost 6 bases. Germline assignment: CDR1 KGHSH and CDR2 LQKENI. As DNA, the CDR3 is TGTGCCAGCTCAGATAGACAGGGTAGTCAGCCCCAGCATTTT. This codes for CASSDRQGSQPQHF.

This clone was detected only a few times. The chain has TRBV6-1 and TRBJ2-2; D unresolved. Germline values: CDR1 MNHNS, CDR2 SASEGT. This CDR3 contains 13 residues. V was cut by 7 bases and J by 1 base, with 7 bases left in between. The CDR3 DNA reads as TGTGCCAGCACTGGGCGGAACACCGGGGAGCTGTTTTTT. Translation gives CASTGRNTGELFF.

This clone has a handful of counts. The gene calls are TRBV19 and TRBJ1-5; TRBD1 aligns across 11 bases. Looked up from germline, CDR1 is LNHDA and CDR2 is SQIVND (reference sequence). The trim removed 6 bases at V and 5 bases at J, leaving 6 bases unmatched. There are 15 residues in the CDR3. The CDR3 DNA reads TGTGCCAGTAGGCCTCCGGGACAGGGGGATCAGCCCCAGCATTTT. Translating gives CASRPPGQGDQPQHF.